These 28 T cell receptor beta chains share one sample of origin, sequenced in a study of shared clonotypes between healthy human individuals. TCRdb's copy holds only in-frame clones and misses some; the assay was immunoSEQ multiplex PCR. The table includes around 700,000 clones, about three quarters detected once. Sequencing was performed on memory CD4+ T cells sorted from blood. Described subset: CD45RA-negative fraction. These receptors all stem from a woman aged 25 to 39 in good health.

The CDR3 nucleotides are TGTGCCAGCTCACCGGGGATCTTAGAGGGCAATCAGCCCCAGCATTTT. Translation: CASSPGILEGNQPQHF. The V and J genes are TRBV18 and TRBJ1-5; D is uncertain. V was pared by 3 bases and J by 2 bases, with 14 bases between. CDR3 size: 16 residues. Per germline, CDR1 KGHSH and CDR2 LQKENI.

This sequence joins TRBV5-4 and TRBJ2-1; 7 bases are shared with TRBD2. The germline gives CDR1 SGHNT, CDR2 YYREEE (reference sequence). Trimming took 0 bases from V and 8 from J; bases not matched to a gene: 8. The CDR3 length is 15 residues. CDR3: CASSLDGRWGHEQFF. CDR3 DNA: TGTGCCAGCAGCTTGGACGGGAGGTGGGGCCATGAGCAGTTCTTC.

In this sample, this clone turned up many times. The CDR3 DNA is TGTGCCAGCAGTTACTCACCTAATGAAAAACTGTTTTTT. It yields the protein CASSYSPNEKLFF. The genes are TRBV6-5 and TRBJ1-4, with D unresolved. CDR1 and CDR2 from the germline V gene are MNHEY and SVGAGI. The CDR3 is made up of 13 amino acids. V was shortened by 0 bases and J by 3 bases, with 2 bases between the two germline ends.

The gene calls are TRBV29-1 and TRBJ1-2, with 7 positions matching TRBD1. V was clipped by 2 bases and J by 6 bases; unmatched bases: 3. The CDR3 sequence is 12 residues long. The germline gives CDR1 SQVTM, CDR2 ANQGSEA. CDR3 bases: TGCAGCGTTGAACAGGGGACAGATGGCTACACCTTC. As protein: CSVEQGTDGYTF.

This clone came up a few times. The rearrangement joins TRBV28 to TRBJ1-4; 7 bases align to TRBD1. Germline V CDR1 and CDR2: MDHEN, SYDVKM. The CDR3 is 13 amino acids. The V and J ends lost 6 bases and 8 bases, in that order; junction bases with no gene match: 6. The CDR3 nucleotides are TGTGCCAGCAGACAGGGGCCTCTAGAAAAACTGTTTTTT. It encodes CASRQGPLEKLFF. The full variable domain, in which reference TRBV28 and TRBJ1-4 provide the parts outside the CDR3, is DVKVTQSSRYLVKRTGEKVFLECVQDMDHENMFWYRQDPGLGLRLIYFSYDVKMKEKGDIPEGYSVSREKKERFSLILESASTNQTSMYLCASRQGPLEKLFFGSGTQLSVL.

The gene calls are TRBV5-1 and TRBJ2-3; 11 bases are shared with TRBD2. Trimming at V came to 3 bases and at J to 0 bases, leaving 9 bases not matched to a gene. CDR1 and CDR2 from the germline V gene are SGHRS and YFSETQ. The CDR3 runs to 18 residues. The CDR3 is CASSSGTSGPYSTDTQYF. DNA for the CDR3: TGCGCCAGCAGCTCCGGGACTAGCGGACCTTATAGCACAGATACGCAGTATTTT. The entire variable domain, with the rest obtained from reference TRBV5-1 and TRBJ2-3, is as follows: KAGVTQTPRYLIKTRGQQVTLSCSPISGHRSVSWYQQTPGQGLQFLFEYFSETQRNKGNFPGRFSGRQFSNSRSEMNVSTLELGDSALYLCASSSGTSGPYSTDTQYFGPGTRLTVL.

The genes are TRBV19 and TRBJ1-1, with a weak D call TRBD1 (5 bases). Trimming cost V 0 bases and J 4 bases, with 12 bases left between them. This CDR3 is built from 15 residues. Germline CDR1 is LNHDA and CDR2 is SQIVND (reference sequence). The CDR3 loop is CASSIDRGRLTEAFF. DNA for the CDR3: TGTGCCAGTAGTATAGATCGGGGACGGCTCACTGAAGCTTTCTTT. Supplemented by reference TRBV19 and TRBJ1-1, the full variable domain reads DGGITQSPKYLFRKEGQNVTLSCEQNLNHDAMYWYRQDPGQGLRLIYYSQIVNDFQKGDIAEGYSVSREKKESFPLTVTSAQKNPTAFYLCASSIDRGRLTEAFFGQGTRLTVV.

V gene TRBV15 combines with J gene TRBJ2-3; 9 bases align to TRBD2. Germline CDR1 and CDR2: LNHNV and YYDKDF (reference sequence). V dropped 7 bases and J dropped 3; count of bases not matched to a gene: 2. The CDR3 has 13 residues. CDR3 in amino acids: CATTLAGTDTQYF. CDR3 nucleotides: TGTGCCACCACGCTAGCGGGAACAGATACGCAGTATTTT. Full variable domain (rest looked up from reference TRBV15 and TRBJ2-3): DAMVIQNPRYQVTQFGKPVTLSCSQTLNHNVMYWYQQKSSQAPKLLFHYYDKDFNNEADTPDNFQSRRPNTSFCFLDIRSPGLGDTAMYLCATTLAGTDTQYFGPGTRLTVL.

The chain combines TRBV6-7 with TRBJ2-3; 9 nucleotides line up with TRBD1. TRBV6-7 is labeled an ORF, and its function is uncertain. This CDR3 region has 18 residues. V gave up 2 bases and J gave up 3 bases; unmatched junction bases: 12. CDR3 region: CASSYQGPRDRATDTQYF. The CDR3 nucleotides read TGTGCCAGCAGTTACCAGGGACCTCGGGACAGGGCTACAGATACGCAGTATTTT.

The chain combines TRBV6-6 with TRBJ2-2, with D possibly called TRBD1 or TRBD2 (5 bases each). With 7 bases removed from V and 6 bases from J, the gap between germline ends came to 12 bases. The CDR3 is 13 residues long. Germline CDR1 MNHNY, CDR2 SVGAGI (reference sequence). The CDR3 region is CASITGPPGELFF. Written as DNA, the CDR3 is TGTGCCAGCATTACGGGACCCCCCGGGGAGCTGTTTTTT.

The gene calls are TRBV30 and TRBJ1-1; D gene uncertain. CDR3 length equals 15 residues. Germline V gives CDR1 GTSNPN, CDR2 SVGIG (reference sequence). Deletions cut 2 bases from V and 4 bases from J, with 17 bases between. The CDR3 loop reads CAWSPPHSGSTEAFF. As DNA, the CDR3 is TGTGCCTGGAGTCCCCCCCACTCCGGGTCCACTGAAGCTTTCTTT. The full variable domain, completed using reference TRBV30 and TRBJ1-1, is SQTIHQWPATLVQPVGSPLSLECTVEGTSNPNLYWYRQAAGRGLQLLFYSVGIGQISSEVPQNLSASRPQDRQFILSSKKLLLSDSGFYLCAWSPPHSGSTEAFFGQGTRLTVV.

This clone has ten or more counts. This CDR3 is also generated by other DNA sequences in the sample. CDR3 bases: TGTGCCAGCAGCTTCACCTCCGGGACAGGGTCTGAAGCTTTCTTT. Translating it yields CASSFTSGTGSEAFF. This chain connects TRBV11-2 to TRBJ1-1; 9 bases are a match to TRBD1. In germline, CDR1 is SGHAT, CDR2 FQNNGV. This CDR3 is built from 15 residues. Losses at the gene ends were 3 bases for V and 6 bases for J; bases not matched to a gene: 8.

The rearrangement uses TRBV5-1 and TRBJ2-2, with D hard to call. V was pared by 6 bases and J by 5 bases, with 14 bases between. The germline gives CDR1 SGHRS, CDR2 YFSETQ. The CDR3 covers 14 residues. DNA of the CDR3: TGCGCCAGCACTATAAACCCTAGGACCGGGGAGCTGTTTTTT. It encodes CASTINPRTGELFF. Variable domain in full (rest from reference TRBV5-1 and TRBJ2-2): KAGVTQTPRYLIKTRGQQVTLSCSPISGHRSVSWYQQTPGQGLQFLFEYFSETQRNKGNFPGRFSGRQFSNSRSEMNVSTLELGDSALYLCASTINPRTGELFFGEGSRLTVL.

The chain employs TRBV2 and TRBJ1-5; D gene uncertain. Trimming cost V 4 bases and J 7 bases, with 8 bases left between them. Germline V gene lookup returns CDR1 SNHLY and CDR2 FYNNEI. This CDR3 region has 12 residues. The CDR3 region has the DNA TGTGCCAGCAGTGTCTGGGTACAGCCCCAGCATTTT. It specifies CASSVWVQPQHF.

The genes are TRBV5-1 and TRBJ1-2, with unresolved D. This CDR3 comprises 15 residues. CDR1 and CDR2 (germline): SGHRS, YFSETQ. Trimming took off 0 bases at V and 3 bases at J, with 12 bases between the two ends. CDR3 sequence reads: CASSLASGGDYGYTF. The CDR3 DNA reads TGCGCCAGCAGCTTGGCCTCGGGCGGAGACTATGGCTACACCTTC.

This clone was observed a handful of times. This chain links TRBV2 with TRBJ2-7; TRBD2 matches 7 bases. The V gene's germline CDR1 is SNHLY and CDR2 FYNNEI. This CDR3 spans 14 amino acids. V lost 2 bases, J lost 0 bases, and 1 base stayed unmatched. CDR3 sequence: CASSEQRDSYEQYF. The CDR3 DNA sequence: TGTGCCAGCAGTGAACAGCGGGACTCCTACGAGCAGTACTTC.

This clone was counted a few times. The J gene is TRBJ1-5, the V gene TRBV5-5; D gene unclear. Germline V gene lookup returns CDR1 SGHKS and CDR2 YYEKEE (reference sequence). V lost 4 bases to trimming and J lost 0 bases, with 14 bases between them. CDR3 size: 16 residues. The CDR3 loop is CASSPELQSSNQPQHF. The CDR3 DNA reads as TGTGCCAGCAGCCCGGAGCTACAGTCTAGCAATCAGCCCCAGCATTTT. Looking up the rest from reference TRBV5-5 and TRBJ1-5 gives the full variable domain: DAGVTQSPTHLIKTRGQQVTLRCSPISGHKSVSWYQQVLGQGPQFIFQYYEKEERGRGNFPDRFSARQFPNYSSELNVNALLLGDSALYLCASSPELQSSNQPQHFGDGTRLSIL.

This clone was picked up one time. The chain combines TRBV28 with TRBJ1-1, with D hard to call. CDR1 MDHEN and CDR2 SYDVKM come from the germline V gene. The CDR3 extends over 15 amino acids. V was cut by 3 bases and J by 5 bases, with 16 bases left in between. DNA for the CDR3: TGTGCCAGCAGTTTTAGGCAATCGGGGAGTACTGAAGCTTTCTTT. Translated, it gives CASSFRQSGSTEAFF.

The genes are TRBV15 and TRBJ2-2; 13 nucleotides agree with TRBD2. V trimming: 2 bases; J trimming: 7 bases; junction bases outside the gene matches: 4. CDR3 length equals 16 residues. Germline V CDR1 and CDR2: LNHNV, YYDKDF (reference sequence). The CDR3 bases are TGTGCCACCAGCAGACGGACTAGCGGGAGAATCGGGGAGCTGTTTTTT. Its translation is CATSRRTSGRIGELFF.

This chain joins TRBV2 and TRBJ1-4; no definite D call. V shed 4 bases and J shed 0 bases, with 9 bases lying between them. Germline assignment: CDR1 SNHLY and CDR2 FYNNEI. The CDR3 totals 15 residues. The CDR3 is CASSALVATNEKLFF. CDR3 nucleotides: TGTGCCAGCAGTGCCTTGGTTGCAACTAATGAAAAACTGTTTTTT.

V gene TRBV6-5 combines with J gene TRBJ1-1, with D perhaps TRBD1 (5 bases). Trimming left V 5 bases short and J 3 bases short, with 10 bases between. The CDR3 loop spans 13 amino acids. Per the germline V gene, CDR1 is MNHEY and CDR2 is SVGAGI. CDR3 sequence (DNA): TGTGCCAGCAGTCGAACCAGGGACACTGAAGCTTTCTTT. Protein product: CASSRTRDTEAFF.

Only a few counts were recorded for this clone. This rearrangement joins TRBV6-1 to TRBJ2-2; 8 positions match TRBD2. From germline, CDR1 is MNHNS and CDR2 SASEGT. V trimming: 7 bases; J trimming: 4 bases; junction bases outside the gene matches: 8. CDR3 length: 15 amino acids. The CDR3 region is CASNIGGRSTGELFF. CDR3 DNA: TGTGCCAGCAATATCGGCGGGAGGAGCACCGGGGAGCTGTTTTTT.

V and J are TRBV21-1 and TRBJ2-1; the table names TRBD2, a call not compared with the DNA. TRBV21-1 is classified as a pseudogene. This CDR3 is 14 amino acids long. This chain's CDR3 is CARRTSGRLGEQFF. As DNA, the CDR3 is TGTGCCAGACGGACTAGCGGGAGACTCGGTGAGCAGTTCTTC.

This clone was picked up one time. The chain carries TRBV2 and TRBJ1-1, with D maybe TRBD1 (5 bases). The CDR3 length is 14 residues. Trimming left V 8 bases short and J 0 bases short, with 13 bases between. Germline-derived CDR1 and CDR2 are SNHLY and FYNNEI. The CDR3 DNA follows: TGTGCCAGCCAAGGGCGGGGCTTGAACACTGAAGCTTTCTTT. Encoded protein: CASQGRGLNTEAFF.

This clone was found a few times. This chain joins TRBV28 and TRBJ2-7; TRBD2 matches 9 bases. This CDR3 is built from 15 residues. Germline lookup yields CDR1 MDHEN and CDR2 SYDVKM. The V and J ends lost 11 bases and 7 bases, in that order; junction bases with no gene match: 18. The CDR3 coding sequence is TGTGCCTCAAAGGGGCGGGAGGGCCTGCTCCGGGAGCAGTACTTC. Translated: CASKGREGLLREQYF.

V gene TRBV10-3 combines with J gene TRBJ2-1, with 9 bases matching TRBD2. This CDR3 is 14 amino acids long. Trimming removed 10 bases from V and 8 bases from J; junction bases left unmatched: 12. Germline V gene lookup returns CDR1 ENHRY and CDR2 SYGVKD. CDR3 region: CATRYSGSFDEQFF. The CDR3 DNA reads TGTGCCACAAGATATAGCGGGAGTTTCGATGAGCAGTTCTTC.

The sample holds one count of this clone. This chain joins TRBV5-5 and TRBJ1-4; D is undetermined. The CDR3 is made up of 13 amino acids. V shed 3 bases and J shed 8 bases, with 11 bases lying between them. Germline V gives CDR1 SGHKS, CDR2 YYEKEE (reference sequence). CDR3 DNA sequence: TGTGCCAGCAGCTGGGTTGGGAGGGAAAAACTGTTTTTT. Protein: CASSWVGREKLFF.

The chain couples TRBV4-1 to TRBJ2-2, with no clear D. Trimming took 0 bases from V and 1 from J, leaving 9 bases between them. Germline values: CDR1 MGHRA, CDR2 YSYEKL. This CDR3 contains 16 residues. Written as DNA, the CDR3 is TGCGCCAGCAGCCAAGAAGCAGGAGAGAACACCGGGGAGCTGTTTTTT. Residues: CASSQEAGENTGELFF.